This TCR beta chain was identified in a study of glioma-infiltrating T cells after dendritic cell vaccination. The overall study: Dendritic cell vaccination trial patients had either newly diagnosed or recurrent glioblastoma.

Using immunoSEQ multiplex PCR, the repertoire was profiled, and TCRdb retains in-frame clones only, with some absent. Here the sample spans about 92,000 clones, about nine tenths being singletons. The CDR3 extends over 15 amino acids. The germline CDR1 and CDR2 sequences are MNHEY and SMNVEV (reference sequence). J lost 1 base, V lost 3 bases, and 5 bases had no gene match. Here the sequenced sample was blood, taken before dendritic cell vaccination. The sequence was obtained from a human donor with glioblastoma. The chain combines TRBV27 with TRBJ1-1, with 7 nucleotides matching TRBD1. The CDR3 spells CASSLAGGKNTEAFF. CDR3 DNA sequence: TGTGCCAGCAGTTTGGCAGGGGGGAAGAACACTGAAGCTTTCTTT.